This TCR beta chain was recovered during a study of T cell repertoires in cytomegalovirus infection. TCRdb independently ran MiXCR on the reads; one entry per CDR3 protein. This table holds roughly 500,000 distinct CDR3 sequences, 30% to 40% found once. The germline V gene encodes CDR1 GTSNPN and CDR2 SVGIG (reference sequence). The J segment lost 2 bases and the V segment lost 7 bases, leaving 3 bases of the junction unmatched. This CDR3 comprises 12 residues. This clonotype was counted a single time. Its matching antigen is unknown. V gene TRBV30 combines with J gene TRBJ2-7; 9 bases are shared with TRBD1. This clonotype was sampled from a human donor in good health (CMV status not recorded). Some clones in this sample may be carry-over from other donors' samples. The specimen comprised cultured PBMCs, sampled from culture after CMV antigen stimulation. Here the CDR3 reads CAFGTGPYEQYF. For the CDR3, the DNA is TGTGCCTTCGGGACAGGGCCCTACGAGCAGTACTTC.